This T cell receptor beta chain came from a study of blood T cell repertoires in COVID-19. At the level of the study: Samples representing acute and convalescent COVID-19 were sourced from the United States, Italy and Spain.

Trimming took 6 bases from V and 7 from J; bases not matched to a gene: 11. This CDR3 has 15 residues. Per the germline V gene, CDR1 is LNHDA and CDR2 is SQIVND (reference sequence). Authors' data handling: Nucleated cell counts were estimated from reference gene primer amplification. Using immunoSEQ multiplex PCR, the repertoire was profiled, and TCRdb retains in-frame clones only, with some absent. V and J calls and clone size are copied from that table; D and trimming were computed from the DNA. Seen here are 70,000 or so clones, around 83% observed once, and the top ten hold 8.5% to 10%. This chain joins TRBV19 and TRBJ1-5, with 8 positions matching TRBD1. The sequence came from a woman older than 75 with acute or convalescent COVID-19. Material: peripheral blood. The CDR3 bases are TGTGCCAGTAGGCTCGGACAGGGAAACCACCAGCCCCAGCATTTT. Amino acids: CASRLGQGNHQPQHF.